This section outlines one TCR beta chain sequence together with its context. Before they entered the study, exposed participants had met a COVID-19 case within 2 weeks. This sample is part of a study of blood T cell repertoires in COVID-19. Repertoires were generated with immunoSEQ multiplex PCR, while TCRdb's copy carries only in-frame clones and drops some. Among 200,000 to 250,000 clones listed, 75% to 90% were seen once. This TCR was sampled from a woman between 25 and 40 years old who had been exposed to COVID-19. The source material was PBMCs or T cells enriched from blood (not recorded which).

As DNA, the CDR3 is TGTGCCAGCAGCTTGGCACAGCACACTGAAGCTTTCTTT. Encoded protein: CASSLAQHTEAFF. The V gene is TRBV7-6, the J gene TRBJ1-1; no clear D gene. V lost 3 bases to trimming and J lost 3 bases, with 8 bases between them. CDR1 is SGHVS, CDR2 FNYEAQ, per germline. This CDR3 spans 13 amino acids.